The clone carrying this TCR beta chain was recorded a few times. Germline loops: CDR1 MGHDK, CDR2 SYGVNS. This CDR3 is 13 amino acids long. V trimming: 3 bases; J trimming: 9 bases; junction bases outside the gene matches: 6. TCRdb recomputed calls from the 5' RACE reads with MiXCR, one row per CDR3 protein. This sample has roughly 600,000 distinct CDR3 sequences, with over 15% found just once. These data originate in a study of T-cell memory formation after mild COVID-19. About the research overall: The study found TCR clusters largely donor specific.

The TCR sequence derives from an adult woman who had mild COVID-19 (a few samples of this study predate the infection). Cell type and time point are not known. The chain has TRBV25-1 and TRBJ2-3; the match to TRBD1 covers 7 bases. Sequenced material: PBMCs or a T cell subset sorted from them (not recorded which). The CDR3 DNA is TGTGCCAGCAGTGAGGGTCCAGGGGGAACGCAGTATTTT. Translating gives CASSEGPGGTQYF.